This passage covers 30 T cell receptor beta chains from one sample sequenced in a study of blood T cell repertoires in COVID-19. This table comes from immunoSEQ multiplex PCR, and its TCRdb copy is limited to in-frame clones, with some not included. The sample lists approximately 350,000 clones, roughly 90% occurring once. The specimen was peripheral blood. The source is a man in his forties with acute or convalescent COVID-19.

J is TRBJ2-2 and V is TRBV28; no definite D call. Germline-derived CDR1 and CDR2 are MDHEN and SYDVKM. This CDR3 spans 12 amino acids. V was clipped by 5 bases and J by 7 bases, with 8 bases between them. Here the CDR3 DNA reads TGTGCCAGCAGTCTAGTCCTCGGGGAGCTGTTTTTT. The encoded protein is CASSLVLGELFF.

The chain links TRBV4-2 to TRBJ2-2; 8 nucleotides align to TRBD1. V shed 0 bases, J shed 7 bases, and the junction held 16 bases outside the gene matches. The CDR3 runs to 19 residues. The V gene's germline CDR1 is LGHNA and CDR2 YNFKEQ. The CDR3 spells CASSQEAFRTGNRYGELFF. The DNA for the CDR3 is TGTGCCAGCAGCCAAGAAGCGTTCCGGACAGGGAATCGGTACGGGGAGCTGTTTTTT.

The chain uses TRBV12-3 or TRBV12-4 and TRBJ2-5; 7 bases fit TRBD2. The CDR3 sequence is 13 residues long. V lost 10 bases, J lost 5 bases, and 10 bases stayed unmatched. This CDR3 is CATSGEGRETQYF. The CDR3 DNA reads TGTGCCACCAGCGGGGAGGGAAGGGAGACCCAGTACTTC.

CDR3: CASWAQRDKNIQYF. The CDR3 DNA reads as TGTGCCAGCTGGGCCCAACGGGACAAAAACATTCAGTACTTC. V is TRBV6-6 and J is TRBJ2-4, with D possibly matching TRBD2 (5 bases). Germline values: CDR1 MNHNY, CDR2 SVGAGI (reference sequence). Trimming removed 8 bases from V and 3 bases from J, with 14 bases in between. CDR3 length: 14 residues.

As regards this clone: Other DNA sequences within the sample encode an identical CDR3. The V call is TRBV30, the J call TRBJ2-7; D is perhaps TRBD2 (5 bases). The CDR3 extends over 11 amino acids. The germline V gene has CDR1 GTSNPN and CDR2 SVGIG (reference sequence). The V and J ends lost 5 bases and 2 bases respectively, with 7 bases between them. The CDR3 is CAWSLAYEQYF. The CDR3 DNA reads TGTGCCTGGTCACTAGCCTACGAGCAGTACTTC.

The chain couples TRBV11-2 to TRBJ2-7, with D perhaps matching TRBD2 (5 bases). Germline assignment: CDR1 SGHAT and CDR2 FQNNGV. This CDR3 contains 17 residues. V gave up 7 bases and J gave up 1 base, with 23 bases separating them. CDR3 sequence: CASTSYSTRRSSYEQYF. The CDR3 DNA reads as TGTGCCAGCACCTCCTACTCCACTCGGAGGTCGTCCTACGAGCAGTACTTC.

The chain has TRBV28 and TRBJ1-1; no clear D. The V gene lost 7 bases and the J gene lost 5 bases, with 11 bases spanning the gap. The germline V gene has CDR1 MDHEN and CDR2 SYDVKM. The CDR3 sequence is 12 residues long. Here the CDR3 reads CASISRFTEAFF. DNA of the CDR3: TGTGCCAGCATTAGTAGATTTACTGAAGCTTTCTTT.

This chain connects TRBV15 to TRBJ1-4; 12 positions agree with TRBD1. V lost 1 base to trimming and J lost 6 bases; unmatched junction nucleotides: 9. The CDR3 loop spans 18 amino acids. CDR1 and CDR2 from the germline V gene are LNHNV and YYDKDF (reference sequence). The CDR3 is CATSRARDRGRFYEKLFF. The DNA of the CDR3 is TGTGCCACCAGCAGAGCCAGGGACAGGGGGCGATTCTATGAAAAACTGTTTTTT.

This rearrangement joins TRBV12-3 or TRBV12-4 to TRBJ2-2; D is unclear. Trimming left V 3 bases short and J 8 bases short, with 7 bases between. The CDR3 spans 12 residues. DNA for the CDR3: TGTGCCAGCAGTTTTCAAACAGGGGAGCTGTTTTTT. This gives the protein CASSFQTGELFF.

The chain employs TRBV9 and TRBJ1-4; D is unresolved. Trimming removed 0 bases from V and 0 bases from J, with 9 bases in between. This CDR3 region has 16 residues. Germline loops: CDR1 SGDLS, CDR2 YYNGEE. DNA of the CDR3: TGTGCCAGCAGCGTAGTCCCAGTCGCAACTAATGAAAAACTGTTTTTT. Protein sequence: CASSVVPVATNEKLFF.

The rearrangement joins TRBV27 to TRBJ2-3; 12 nucleotides match TRBD2. CDR1 MNHEY and CDR2 SMNVEV come from the germline V gene (reference sequence). The J segment lost 4 bases and the V segment lost 9 bases, leaving 26 bases of the junction unmatched. The CDR3 runs 21 residues. The DNA for the CDR3 is TGTGCCAGTAGGCCAGCAGTTTATATCCCGACTAGCGGGAGTTTCGCAGATACGCAGTATTTT. This sequence encodes CASRPAVYIPTSGSFADTQYF.

The CDR3 here is CASSQLMDRVKHNEQFF. CDR3 nucleotide sequence: TGTGCCAGCAGCCAACTTATGGACAGGGTTAAACACAATGAGCAGTTCTTC. V gene TRBV14 combines with J gene TRBJ2-1, with TRBD1 matching 8 bases. The germline gives CDR1 SGHDN, CDR2 FVKESK. Losses at the gene ends were 2 bases for V and 5 bases for J; bases not matched to a gene: 11. The CDR3 totals 17 residues.

The V call is TRBV24-1, the J call TRBJ2-3; D not certain. V was shortened by 1 base and J by 2 bases, with 9 bases between the two germline ends. The length of the CDR3 is 15 residues. Germline V gene lookup returns CDR1 KGHDR and CDR2 SFDVKD. CDR3 nucleotide sequence: TGTGCCACCAGTGATTTCTTAGCTGACACAGATACGCAGTATTTT. This translates into CATSDFLADTDTQYF.

This clone was observed a few times. The chain joins TRBV29-1 to TRBJ1-1, with 7 bases fitting TRBD1. The length of the CDR3 is 12 residues. Germline lookup yields CDR1 SQVTM and CDR2 ANQGSEA. Trimming took 4 bases from V and 3 from J; bases not matched to a gene: 2. The CDR3 region is CSVAGQYTEAFF. The DNA of the CDR3 is TGCAGCGTTGCGGGACAGTACACTGAAGCTTTCTTT.

V gene TRBV19 combines with J gene TRBJ1-1; 8 bases match TRBD1. This CDR3 is built from 13 residues. V dropped 7 bases and J dropped 3; count of bases not matched to a gene: 4. CDR1 is LNHDA, CDR2 SQIVND, per germline (reference sequence). Here the CDR3 reads CASIDRGYTEAFF. The CDR3 DNA reads as TGTGCCAGTATTGACAGGGGTTACACTGAAGCTTTCTTT.

The V and J genes are TRBV9 and TRBJ1-6; no definite D call. Between the trimmed V and J ends, which lost 0 bases and 2 bases, there was a span of 9 bases. CDR1 and CDR2 from the germline V gene are SGDLS and YYNGEE. This CDR3 spans 16 amino acids. DNA for the CDR3: TGTGCCAGCAGCGTAGACGGGATGGCCTATAATTCACCCCTCCACTTT. Amino acid sequence: CASSVDGMAYNSPLHF. Full variable domain (remainder filled in from reference TRBV9 and TRBJ1-6): DSGVTQTPKHLITATGQRVTLRCSPRSGDLSVYWYQQSLDQGLQFLIQYYNGEERAKGNILERFSAQQFPDLHSELNLSSLELGDSALYFCASSVDGMAYNSPLHFGNGTRLTVT.

The gene calls are TRBV5-4 and TRBJ1-6; no definite D call. Trimming cost V 0 bases and J 6 bases, with 10 bases left between them. Germline loops: CDR1 SGHNT, CDR2 YYREEE (reference sequence). This CDR3 has 15 residues. The CDR3 loop is CASSLVEGSNSPLHF. The CDR3 DNA sequence: TGTGCCAGCAGCTTGGTGGAGGGCAGTAATTCACCCCTCCACTTT.

V usage is TRBV4-2 and J usage is TRBJ1-2; TRBD1 aligns across 8 bases. With 3 bases clipped from V and 0 bases from J, the junction kept 6 bases outside the gene matches. Germline V lookup: CDR1 LGHNA, CDR2 YNFKEQ. The CDR3 has 16 residues. The CDR3 protein is CASSHGQGGTNYGYTF. CDR3 sequence (DNA): TGTGCCAGCAGCCACGGACAGGGCGGGACTAACTATGGCTACACCTTC.

CDR3 sequence (DNA): TGTGCCAGCAGCGCCTCCGGGACTAGCGGGAGGCCAAGCTCCTACGAGCAGTACTTC. Amino acids: CASSASGTSGRPSSYEQYF. The V gene is TRBV7-8, the J gene TRBJ2-7; TRBD2 agrees at 15 bases. With 5 bases clipped from V and 0 bases from J, the junction kept 11 bases outside the gene matches. This CDR3 region has 19 residues. In germline, CDR1 is SGHVS, CDR2 FQNEAQ.

V gene TRBV14 combines with J gene TRBJ1-1; 10 nucleotides align to TRBD1. CDR1 is SGHDN and CDR2 is FVKESK in the germline V gene. The trim removed 8 bases at V and 0 bases at J, leaving 21 bases unmatched. The CDR3 covers 20 residues. The CDR3 nucleotides read TGTGCCAGCGGCCCTTTGGGACAGGGGCCCGGAGGGACCATGAACACTGAAGCTTTCTTT. Encoded protein: CASGPLGQGPGGTMNTEAFF.

The rearrangement links TRBV6-5 to TRBJ2-7, with D perhaps matching TRBD2 (5 bases). The CDR3 loop spans 12 amino acids. Germline CDR1 MNHEY, CDR2 SVGAGI. V lost 6 bases to trimming and J lost 6 bases, with 12 bases between them. The CDR3 region is CASRRAPGEQYF. The CDR3 DNA reads TGTGCCAGCAGGCGGGCCCCAGGCGAGCAGTACTTC.

This clone was counted only a few times. The chain recombines TRBV6-4 with TRBJ2-1; 8 nucleotides agree with TRBD1. V trimming: 5 bases; J trimming: 7 bases; junction bases outside the gene matches: 4. There are 13 residues in the CDR3. The germline V gene has CDR1 MRHNA and CDR2 SNTAGT. CDR3 sequence (DNA): TGTGCCAGCAGTACGGACAGGGCGAATGAGCAGTTCTTC. Translating gives CASSTDRANEQFF.

This clone is a singleton in its sample. The chain recombines TRBV11-2 with TRBJ2-3; D is possibly TRBD1 (6 bases). The CDR3 has 16 residues. CDR1 SGHAT and CDR2 FQNNGV come from the germline V gene. The germline V and J ends were trimmed by 7 bases and 0 bases, with 17 bases remaining between them. The CDR3: CASISQGHPSTDTQYF. The CDR3 DNA reads as TGTGCCAGCATCTCCCAGGGGCATCCCAGCACAGATACGCAGTATTTT.

This clone has only one observation. V and J are TRBV30 and TRBJ2-1, with D unclear. V lost 1 base and J 7 bases, leaving 14 bases between the germline ends. The germline V gene has CDR1 GTSNPN and CDR2 SVGIG (reference sequence). This CDR3 contains 14 residues. The CDR3 DNA follows: TGTGCCTGGAGTGAAGCGTTTATGGATAATGAGCAGTTCTTC. It translates to CAWSEAFMDNEQFF.

The V and J genes are TRBV5-1 and TRBJ2-5, with 7 bases matching TRBD1. V shed 4 bases and J 0 bases; nucleotides not matched to a gene: 9. This CDR3 is built from 16 residues. Per the germline V gene, CDR1 is SGHRS and CDR2 is YFSETQ. CDR3 in amino acids: CASSKGDSHNQETQYF. CDR3 bases: TGCGCCAGCAGCAAAGGGGACAGCCACAACCAAGAGACCCAGTACTTC.

This chain links TRBV25-1 with TRBJ2-2, with D perhaps TRBD1 (5 bases). CDR1 and CDR2 (germline): MGHDK, SYGVNS. This CDR3 contains 13 residues. Trimming took 6 bases from V and 8 from J, leaving 13 bases between them. The CDR3 coding sequence is TGTGCCAGCAGGTCAGGGTTAGAAGGGGAGCTGTTTTTT. Protein: CASRSGLEGELFF.

This clone occurred a few times. The chain links TRBV11-2 to TRBJ2-3, with 10 bases matching TRBD1. V shed 5 bases and J 3 bases; nucleotides not matched to a gene: 8. The CDR3 covers 16 residues. Germline CDR1 reads SGHAT; CDR2 reads FQNNGV. The CDR3 here is CASSPGPGQGTDTQYF. CDR3 coding DNA: TGTGCCAGCAGCCCAGGACCGGGACAGGGGACAGATACGCAGTATTTT.

The CDR3 sequence: CASSPGGGTDTQYF. The CDR3 nucleotides are TGTGCCAGCAGCCCGGGAGGGGGCACAGATACGCAGTATTTT. The chain joins TRBV9 to TRBJ2-3; 8 bases are a match to TRBD2. CDR3 length equals 14 residues. J lost 1 base, V lost 4 bases, and 2 bases had no gene match. The V gene's germline CDR1 is SGDLS and CDR2 YYNGEE.

The genes are TRBV10-3 and TRBJ2-5; 10 positions agree with TRBD2. The CDR3 has 19 amino acids. Per the germline V gene, CDR1 is ENHRY and CDR2 is SYGVKD. The J segment lost 0 bases and the V segment lost 0 bases, leaving 10 bases of the junction unmatched. The CDR3 is CAISESTPSGGSYQETQYF. CDR3 DNA: TGTGCCATCAGTGAGTCGACGCCTAGCGGGGGTTCGTACCAAGAGACCCAGTACTTC.

This chain links TRBV5-6 with TRBJ2-7; D uncertain. Germline values: CDR1 SGHDT, CDR2 YYEEEE. The ends were cut back, 0 bases at V and 2 bases at J, with 3 bases in the middle. The CDR3 sequence is 12 residues long. CDR3 DNA sequence: TGTGCCAGCAGCTTGGGTACCTACGAGCAGTACTTC. It encodes CASSLGTYEQYF.